This TCR beta chain was found in a study of blood T cells in healthy people across ages (dated by TCRdb to between 2014 and 2016). About the full investigation: In model experiments, template switching captured roughly one uniquely barcoded TCR beta cDNA molecule for every two T cells. Using deep sequencing normalized with unique cDNA molecular identifiers, the study measured how TCR beta repertoire diversity changes with age. The donors were split into four age groups: young (average approximately 16 years), middle-aged (39), aged (over 55) and long-lived (over 80). Donors of different ages were randomly distributed across sequencing lanes to avoid experimental bias. Using the same blood draw, the study looked at two additional independent replicas of 1 million unique cDNA reads for two donors, one aged 18 to 30 and the other aged 80 or older. Overall study results and their limits: Observed TCR beta diversity per million T cells fell roughly linearly with age, and a significant reduction was already apparent by age around 36. Donor CMV infection status was unknown, potentially confounding age-related changes in expanded clonotypes. There was a strong correlation between observed TCR beta diversity and the percentage of naive T cells measured by flow cytometry. Total diversity estimates from one million sequenced T cells were considered lower bounds and underestimates. Because profiling used bulk unsorted PBMCs, naive and antigen-experienced compartments could not be compared conclusively. Compared with the aged group, the long-lived group had more naive CD4+ T cells, fewer expanded clones and increased TCR diversity, a pattern suggesting age selection.

The library was generated by 5' RACE. A second 7 to 11 cycle PCR used a sample-barcoded 5' primer and a J-beta primer mix. Each TCR beta cDNA molecule received a unique molecular identifier from a template-switch 5' adaptor carrying 12 random nucleotides. At least 3 million CDR3-containing paired-end reads were obtained from each sample. First-strand cDNA synthesis was performed from all RNA using the Mint cDNA synthesis kit, with priming by a TRBC-specific oligonucleotide. All cDNA was treated with uracil-DNA glycosylase and then went through a first 18-cycle PCR with the universal primers M1SS and BC2_uni_R. The study's processing was this. For normalization, 1 million high-quality reads were randomly selected from each sample, with every read carrying a distinct molecular identifier. Reads with shared molecular identifiers were discarded instead of being binned into consensus sequences. MiTCR, with a Q25 quality threshold and the strictest error-elimination algorithm, was used for CDR3 identification, clonotype clustering and error correction. A nonparametric unseen species model with Euler transformation was used to estimate a lower bound on total TCR beta diversity. TCRdb's own reprocessing of the public reads used fastp at Q25 and MiXCR and kept productive beta chains. Every CDR3 protein is listed once, alongside the most common genes and DNA of its rows. The authors' filters were not applied to this entry. The sample profile shows fewer than 2,000,000 distinct CDR3 sequences; about two fifths of them were found once. The ten top clones hold 20% to 25% of the sample.

The approximately 40 donors, aged 6 to 90 years, were systemically healthy Caucasian individuals from Russia. Each donor gave about 9.2 milliliters of peripheral blood, drawn into EDTA-treated Vacutainer tubes. Ficoll-Paque density-gradient centrifugation was used to isolate PBMCs, with at least 6 million per sample. Trizol reagent was used to extract total RNA from the PBMCs, yielding at least 5.5 micrograms per sample. For every donor, flow cytometry on a PBMC aliquot measured the percentage of naive CD45RAhigh/CD27high T cells. Concerning this clonotype itself: What antigen it recognizes has not been identified. No per-base quality is available; no much larger clone lies one base away.

The CDR3 has 13 amino acids, counting the end cysteine and phenylalanine. CDR3 DNA is the only sequence kept; it has 39 bases, read in frame from the first base. The germline V gene sets CDR1 to SGHRS and CDR2 to YFSETQ. V gives up 0 bases and J gives up 12 bases, and the segment between their germline ends measures 13 bases. The sequence derives from a human donor in good health. Sequencing was done on a sample of blood. The chain is assembled from TRBV5-1 and TRBJ2-1, with no D gene named confidently. CDR3 protein: CASSLDVAEVQFF. The DNA sequence is as follows: TGCGCCAGCAGCTTGGACGTAGCTGAGGTGCAGTTCTTC.